This T cell receptor (beta chain) was documented in a study of T-cell memory formation after mild COVID-19. For the study at large: Clusters of TCRs were largely donor specific.

V was clipped by 6 bases and J by 5 bases; unmatched bases: 4. The CDR3 length is 14 residues. Germline lookup yields CDR1 SNHLY and CDR2 FYNNEI. Each CDR3 protein gets one entry after TCRdb re-called the 5' RACE reads with MiXCR. The sample holds under 650,000 distinct CDR3 sequences, 18% seen once. Study-level points and caveats: The study found contracting CD4+ clones mainly in CM and EM and contracting CD8+ clones in EMRA. Second-wave clones reaching peak frequency on day 37 lacked confirmed SARS-CoV-2 specificity.

As for this clonotype: The antigen is undetermined.

The gene calls are TRBV2 and TRBJ2-1; 10 bases are shared with TRBD2. This TCR derives from an adult woman who had mild COVID-19 (a few samples of this study predate the infection). Cell type and time point are not known. The sequencing sample was made of PBMCs or a T cell subset sorted from them (not recorded which). CDR3 bases: TGTGCCAGCAGGACTAGCGGGTGGAACAATGAGCAGTTCTTC. Its translation is CASRTSGWNNEQFF.